This T cell receptor beta chain was identified during a study of technical replicates of blood from a few donors. Germline lookup yields CDR1 SGHRS and CDR2 YFSETQ. The CDR3 totals 15 residues. Deletions cut 5 bases from V and 0 bases from J, with 14 bases between. Only in-frame clones appear in the TCRdb table, and some are missing; sequencing was by immunoSEQ multiplex PCR. The sample has roughly 69,000 clones, under 98% seen once. The TCR was taken from a human donor in good health. The chain joins TRBV5-1 to TRBJ1-1; possibly TRBD1 for D (5 bases). The sample was T cells isolated from PBMCs. The CDR3 loop is CASRGGDGVNTEAFF. Written as DNA, the CDR3 is TGCGCCAGCAGGGGGGGGGACGGTGTGAACACTGAAGCTTTCTTT.